This TCR beta chain was recovered during a study of T-cell reconstitution after alpha-beta-depleted transplantation in children. At least ten counts were recorded for this clonotype. With 6 bases clipped from V and 4 bases from J, the junction kept 11 bases outside the gene matches. From germline, CDR1 is DFQATT and CDR2 SNEGSKA (reference sequence). The CDR3 extends over 15 amino acids. Construction of the TCRbeta library involved unique molecular identifiers. MiXCR, run by TCRdb on the PCR reads, gives a single entry per CDR3 protein. The sample comprises a few hundred thousand distinct CDR3 sequences, approximately 9.7% of which are singletons, and approximately 4.7% rests with the top ten.

This specimen consisted of PBMCs from the stem cell graft donor, obtained from the stem cell graft. The origin of this receptor is a human donor who donated a stem cell graft to a child with SCID. The rearrangement links TRBV20-1 to TRBJ1-4; 7 bases map to TRBD1. CDR3 DNA: TGCAGTGCCCCGGGAGGGACAGACCTTAATGAAAAACTGTTTTTT. The encoded protein is CSAPGGTDLNEKLFF.